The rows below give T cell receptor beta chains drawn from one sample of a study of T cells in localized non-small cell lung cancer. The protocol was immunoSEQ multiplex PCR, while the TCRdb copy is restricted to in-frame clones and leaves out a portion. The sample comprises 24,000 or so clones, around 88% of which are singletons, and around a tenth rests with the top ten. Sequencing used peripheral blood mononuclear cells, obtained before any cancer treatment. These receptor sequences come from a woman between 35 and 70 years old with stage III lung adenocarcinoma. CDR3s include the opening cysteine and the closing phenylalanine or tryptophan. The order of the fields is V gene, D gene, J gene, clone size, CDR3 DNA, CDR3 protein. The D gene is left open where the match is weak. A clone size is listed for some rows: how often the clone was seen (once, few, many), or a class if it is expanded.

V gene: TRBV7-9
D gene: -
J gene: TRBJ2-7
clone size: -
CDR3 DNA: TGTGCCAGCAGCTTAGCTAGTCACGAGCAGTACTTC
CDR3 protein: CASSLASHEQYF

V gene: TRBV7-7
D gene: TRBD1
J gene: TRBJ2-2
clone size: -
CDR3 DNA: TGTGCCAGCAGCTCACAGGGGTCCACCGGGGAGCTGTTTTTT
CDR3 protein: CASSSQGSTGELFF

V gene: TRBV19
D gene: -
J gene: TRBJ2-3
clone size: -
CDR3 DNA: TGTGCCAGTAGTTCCTGGGCGAACACAGATACGCAGTATTTT
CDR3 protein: CASSSWANTDTQYF

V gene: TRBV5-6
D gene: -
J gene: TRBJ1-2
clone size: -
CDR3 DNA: TGTGCCAGCAGCCCGGTGGGGCTAACAGAAACCTATGGCTACACCTTC
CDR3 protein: CASSPVGLTETYGYTF

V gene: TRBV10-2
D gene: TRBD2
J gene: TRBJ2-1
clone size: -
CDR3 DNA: TGCGCCAGCTTTGGACTAGCGGGAGTTGAGCAGTTCTTC
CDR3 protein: CASFGLAGVEQFF

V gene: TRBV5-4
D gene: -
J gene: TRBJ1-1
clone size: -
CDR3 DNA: TGTGCCAGCAGCTTACCAGGGAGCATGAACACTGAAGCTTTCTTT
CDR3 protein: CASSLPGSMNTEAFF

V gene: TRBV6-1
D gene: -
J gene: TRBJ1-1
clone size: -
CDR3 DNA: TGTGCCAGCAGTGAACGAGGGGGGAACACTGAAGCTTTCTTT
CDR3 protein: CASSERGGNTEAFF

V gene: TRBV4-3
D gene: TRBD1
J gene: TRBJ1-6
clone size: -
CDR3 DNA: TGCGCCAGCAGCCACCTCTTGGGGACAGGGACGAAGAATTCACCCCTCCACTTT
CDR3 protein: CASSHLLGTGTKNSPLHF

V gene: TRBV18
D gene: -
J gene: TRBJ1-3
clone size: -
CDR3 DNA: TGTGCCAGCTCACCATCCAGGAGTGGAAACACCATATATTTT
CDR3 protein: CASSPSRSGNTIYF

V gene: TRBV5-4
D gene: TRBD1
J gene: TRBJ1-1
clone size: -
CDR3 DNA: TGTGCCAGCAGCCGACAGGGGGCAAGGGCTGAAGCTTTCTTT
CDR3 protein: CASSRQGARAEAFF

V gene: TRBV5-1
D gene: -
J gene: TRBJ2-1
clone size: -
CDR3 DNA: TGCGCCAGCAGCTTGGTTCTAAGTTACAATGAGCAGTTCTTC
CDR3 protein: CASSLVLSYNEQFF

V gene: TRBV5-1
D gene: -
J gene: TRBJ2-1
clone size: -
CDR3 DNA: TGCGCCAGCAGCTTGGATGGGCGCCAAATAGCGCAGTACAATGAGCAGTTCTTC
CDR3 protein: CASSLDGRQIAQYNEQFF

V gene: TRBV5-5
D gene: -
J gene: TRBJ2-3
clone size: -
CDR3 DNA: TGTGCCAGCAGCAGATTGAGCGGATTTAGCACAGATACGCAGTATTTT
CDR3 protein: CASSRLSGFSTDTQYF

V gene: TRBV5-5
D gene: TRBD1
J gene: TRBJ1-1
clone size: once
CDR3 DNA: TGTGCCAGCAGCGGCAGGGCAGGGGGGTTTAGCATGAACACTGAAGCTTTCTTT
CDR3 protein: CASSGRAGGFSMNTEAFF

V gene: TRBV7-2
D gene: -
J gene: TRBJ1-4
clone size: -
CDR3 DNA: TGTGCCAGCAGCTTAGTAGGGGGTAGAGGTGAAAAACTGTTTTTT
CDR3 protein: CASSLVGGRGEKLFF

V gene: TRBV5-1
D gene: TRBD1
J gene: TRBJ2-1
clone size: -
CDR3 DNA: TGCGCCAGCAGCTCGGGACAGGGGGCGGGCAATGAGCAGTTCTTC
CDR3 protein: CASSSGQGAGNEQFF

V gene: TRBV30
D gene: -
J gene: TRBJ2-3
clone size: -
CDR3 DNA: TGTGCCTGGAGTGTAAGGTGGGGAGGCACAGATACGCAGTATTTT
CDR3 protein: CAWSVRWGGTDTQYF

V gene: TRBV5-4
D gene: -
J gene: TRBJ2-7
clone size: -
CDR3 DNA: TGTGCCAGCAGCTCCGGGACCGCCCGCAGCTCCTACGAGCAGTACTTC
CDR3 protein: CASSSGTARSSYEQYF

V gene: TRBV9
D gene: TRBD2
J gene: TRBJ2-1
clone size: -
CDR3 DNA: TGTGCCAGCACTCGTGGACTAGCGGGAGGGCGTGGGTACAATGAGCAGTTCTTC
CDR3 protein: CASTRGLAGGRGYNEQFF

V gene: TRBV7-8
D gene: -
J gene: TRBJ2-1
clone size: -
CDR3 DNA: TGTGCCAGCAGCTTAGCCGAGGTCGGCAATGAGCAGTTCTTC
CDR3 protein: CASSLAEVGNEQFF

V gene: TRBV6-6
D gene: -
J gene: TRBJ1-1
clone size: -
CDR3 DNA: TGTGCCAGCAGTTCGACAGGCTCTGAAGCTTTCTTT
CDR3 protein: CASSSTGSEAFF

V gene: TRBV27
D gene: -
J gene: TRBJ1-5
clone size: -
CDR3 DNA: TGTGCCAGCAGTCCAGGCGTAGAAGGCAATCAGCCCCAGCATTTT
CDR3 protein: CASSPGVEGNQPQHF

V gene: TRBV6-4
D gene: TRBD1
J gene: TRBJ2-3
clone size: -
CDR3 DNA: TGTGCCAGCAGTGATGGCGGGACAGGGGGCACAGATACGCAGTATTTT
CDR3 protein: CASSDGGTGGTDTQYF

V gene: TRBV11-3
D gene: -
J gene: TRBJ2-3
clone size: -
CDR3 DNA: TGTGCCAGCAGCTCCGGGACGCCATGGGCGCAGTATTTT
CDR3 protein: CASSSGTPWAQYF

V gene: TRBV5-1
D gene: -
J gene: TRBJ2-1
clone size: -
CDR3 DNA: TGCGCCAGCAGCGTCTCCGCAGGACTAACCTACAATGAGCAGTTCTTC
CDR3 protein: CASSVSAGLTYNEQFF

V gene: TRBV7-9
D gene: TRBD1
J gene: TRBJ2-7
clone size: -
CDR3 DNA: TGTGCCAGCAGCGTTACCGGGACAGGACGGCCCCTATACGAGCAGTACTTC
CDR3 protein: CASSVTGTGRPLYEQYF

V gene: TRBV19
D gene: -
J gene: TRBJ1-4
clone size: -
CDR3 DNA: TGTGCCAGTAGTACGGGCCAGCGCGGGGGTGAAAAACTGTTTTTT
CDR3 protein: CASSTGQRGGEKLFF

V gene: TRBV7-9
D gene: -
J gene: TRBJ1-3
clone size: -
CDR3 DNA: TGTGCCAGCAGCATCCGACAGGTTTACTCTGGAAACACCATATATTTT
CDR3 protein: CASSIRQVYSGNTIYF

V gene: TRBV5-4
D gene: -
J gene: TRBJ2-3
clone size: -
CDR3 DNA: TGTGCCAGCAGGAACGCCGGGACCCCCACAGATACGCAGTATTTT
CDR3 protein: CASRNAGTPTDTQYF

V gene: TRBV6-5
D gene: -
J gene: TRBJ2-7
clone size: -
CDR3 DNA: TGTGCCAGCAGTTTCGCAGGGGGGGTCAGGCCCTACGAGCAGTACTTC
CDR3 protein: CASSFAGGVRPYEQYF

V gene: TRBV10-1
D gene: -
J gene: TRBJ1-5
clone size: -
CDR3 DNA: TGCGCCAGCAGCGCACAACAGCAAAGCCCGAATCAGCCCCAGCATTTT
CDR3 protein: CASSAQQQSPNQPQHF

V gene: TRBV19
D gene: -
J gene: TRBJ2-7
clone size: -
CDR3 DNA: TGTGCCAGTAGTATTTCTTCAGGCCGCGAGCAGTACTTC
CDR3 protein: CASSISSGREQYF

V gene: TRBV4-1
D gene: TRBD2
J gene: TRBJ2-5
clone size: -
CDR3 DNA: TGCGCCAGCAGCCTCTCAGGACTAGCGGGACGAGAGACCCAGTACTTC
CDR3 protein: CASSLSGLAGRETQYF

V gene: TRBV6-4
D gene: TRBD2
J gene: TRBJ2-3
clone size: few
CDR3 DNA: TGTGCCAGCAGTCCCGGAACGGGGGGGCCGACAGATACGCAGTATTTT
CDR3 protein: CASSPGTGGPTDTQYF

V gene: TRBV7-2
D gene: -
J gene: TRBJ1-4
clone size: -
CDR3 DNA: TGTGCCAGCAGCTATGGACCGAATGAAAAACTGTTTTTT
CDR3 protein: CASSYGPNEKLFF

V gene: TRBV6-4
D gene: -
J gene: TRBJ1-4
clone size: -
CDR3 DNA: TGTGCCAGCAGGCGGACAGCCCAGGGGAATGAAAAACTGTTTTTT
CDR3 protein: CASRRTAQGNEKLFF

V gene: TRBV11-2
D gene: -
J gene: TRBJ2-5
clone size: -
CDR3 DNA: TGTGCCAGCAGCCCAGGACTCACTGAGACCCAGTACTTC
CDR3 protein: CASSPGLTETQYF

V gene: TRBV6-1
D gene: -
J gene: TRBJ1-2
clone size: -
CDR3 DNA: TGTGCCAGCAGTGCTCAACCGGGCCTACGGAGTACTAACTATGGCTACACCTTC
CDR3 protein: CASSAQPGLRSTNYGYTF

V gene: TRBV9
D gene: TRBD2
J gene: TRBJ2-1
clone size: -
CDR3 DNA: TGTGCCAGCAGCGTAGAGAATAGCGGGGGAATTCATGAGCAGTTCTTC
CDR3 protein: CASSVENSGGIHEQFF

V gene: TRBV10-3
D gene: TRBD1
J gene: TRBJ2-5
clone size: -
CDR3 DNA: TGTGCCATCAGTACCGGGACAGGGGGCGAGGAGACCCAGTACTTC
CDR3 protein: CAISTGTGGEETQYF

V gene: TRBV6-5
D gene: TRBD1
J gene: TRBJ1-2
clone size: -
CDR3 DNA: TGTGCCAGCAGTTACTCGAGGGGGCACGGCTATGGCTACACCTTC
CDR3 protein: CASSYSRGHGYGYTF

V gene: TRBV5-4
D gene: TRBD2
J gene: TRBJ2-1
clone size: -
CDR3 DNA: TGTGCCAGCAGCGCCACGACTAGCAGGTTTTCCAATGAGCAGTTCTTC
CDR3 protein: CASSATTSRFSNEQFF

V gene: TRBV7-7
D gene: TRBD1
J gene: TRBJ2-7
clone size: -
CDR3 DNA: TGTGCCAGCAGCTCAGGACAGGGCAACGAGCAGTACTTC
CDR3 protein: CASSSGQGNEQYF

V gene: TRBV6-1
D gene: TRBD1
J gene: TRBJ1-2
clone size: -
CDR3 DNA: TGTGCCAGCAATCGGGACAGCTCAACTAACTATGGCTACACCTTC
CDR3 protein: CASNRDSSTNYGYTF

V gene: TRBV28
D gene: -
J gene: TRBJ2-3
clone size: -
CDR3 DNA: TGTGCCAGCAGTTTTGTCCTTGGCACAGATACGCAGTATTTT
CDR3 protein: CASSFVLGTDTQYF

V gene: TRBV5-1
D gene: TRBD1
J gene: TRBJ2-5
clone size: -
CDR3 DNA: TGCGCCAGCAGCAGGACAGGGACGGAGACCCAGTACTTC
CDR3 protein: CASSRTGTETQYF

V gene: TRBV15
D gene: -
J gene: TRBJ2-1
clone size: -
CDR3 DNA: TGTGCCACCAGCAGAGAGGGAAGTCTCCCCTACAATGAGCAGTTCTTC
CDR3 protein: CATSREGSLPYNEQFF

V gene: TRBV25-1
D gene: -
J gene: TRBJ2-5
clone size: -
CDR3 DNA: TGTGCCAGCAGTGAGTGGACTGTCCAGGAGACCCAGTACTTC
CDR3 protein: CASSEWTVQETQYF

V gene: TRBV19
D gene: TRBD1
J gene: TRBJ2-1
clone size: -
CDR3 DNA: TGTGCCAGTAGTATCGGGACAGGCTATGAGCAGTTCTTC
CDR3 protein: CASSIGTGYEQFF

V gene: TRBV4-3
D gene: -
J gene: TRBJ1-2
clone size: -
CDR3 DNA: TGCGCCAGCAGCCTAAACCGGGATTCCTTTAGCTATGGCTACACCTTC
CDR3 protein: CASSLNRDSFSYGYTF